This TCR beta chain was captured by sequencing in a study of T cells in Graves' hyperthyroidism and ophthalmopathy. Notes on this clonotype: Its antigen remains unknown.

Whole-study findings and limits: Ophthalmopathy was told apart from stable hyperthyroidism by a 13 V-J model. Blood samples included most of the expanded thyroid clonotypes exceeding 0.001.

TCR beta CDR3 regions were amplified from RNA transcripts. Researchers ran a first-round RT-PCR on the TCR CDR3 using the HTBI primer set. TCRdb fed the multiplex PCR reads into MiXCR, producing one record per CDR3 protein. Of about 840,000 distinct CDR3 sequences listed, 38% are singletons. The V gene's germline CDR1 is KGHDR and CDR2 SFDVKD. The CDR3 contains 17 residues. J gave up 9 bases and V 4 bases, and 10 bases lay outside the gene matches. Graves' hyperthyroidism without ophthalmopathy progression within 18 months was termed stable. Exclusion of patients followed from uncontrolled infection, other autoimmune disease, pregnancy or lactation.

The TCR sequence derives from a young man with Graves' hyperthyroidism. The chain links TRBV24-1 to TRBJ2-1; 14 bases are shared with TRBD2. The sequenced sample was blood. The DNA for the CDR3 is TGTGCCACCAGTGACCTGCCGGGACTAGCGGGAGTGTTTGAGCAGTTCTTC. Amino acids: CATSDLPGLAGVFEQFF.